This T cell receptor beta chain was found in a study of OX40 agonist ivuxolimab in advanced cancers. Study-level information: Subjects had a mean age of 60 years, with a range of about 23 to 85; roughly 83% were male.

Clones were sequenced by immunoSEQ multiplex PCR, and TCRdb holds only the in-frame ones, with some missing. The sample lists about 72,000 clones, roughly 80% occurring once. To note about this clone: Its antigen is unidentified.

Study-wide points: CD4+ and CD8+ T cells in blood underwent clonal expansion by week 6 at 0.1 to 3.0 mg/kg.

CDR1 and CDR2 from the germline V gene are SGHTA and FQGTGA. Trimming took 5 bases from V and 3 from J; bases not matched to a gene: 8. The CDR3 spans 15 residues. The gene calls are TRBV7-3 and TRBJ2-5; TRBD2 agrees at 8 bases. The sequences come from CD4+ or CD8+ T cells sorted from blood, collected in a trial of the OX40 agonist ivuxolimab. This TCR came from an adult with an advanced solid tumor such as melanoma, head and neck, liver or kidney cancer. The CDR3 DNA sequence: TGTGCCAGCAGCCCCAACAGCGGGAGAGAAGAGACCCAGTACTTC. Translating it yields CASSPNSGREETQYF.